These 31 T cell receptor beta chains originate from one sample sequenced in a study of persistence of HIV-infected CD4 T cells (dated by TCRdb to the early 2020s). No antigens are known for them. The immunoSEQ hsTCRB assay version 4, run in survey mode, was used to sequence TCRbeta repertoires from genomic DNA. This immuneACCESS table, as held by TCRdb, lists in-frame sequences with V and J called but not all clones. Of the missing ones, under half trace to an unresolved V gene in checked studies; the others have no known cause. The sample table records 25,000 to 30,000 clones; roughly 86% of these occur just once. The top ten hold less than 5% of the sample. The sample's treatment or condition label, decoded: suppressive antiretroviral therapy. Cells were stimulated with lysates of CMV-infected fibroblasts at roughly 10 ug/mL. Nonresponding CD40L-negative CD69-negative CD45RO-high memory CD4+ T cells were sorted as memory populations depleted of antigen-responding cells.

Source: CD4+ T cells sorted from PBMCs after approximately 20-hour stimulation, taken from a patient who received antiretroviral therapy. The intended sense of this specimen's cell subset or site label: CD40L-CD69- CD45RO-high memory CD4 T cells not responding to CMV lysate. These receptors were collected from an adult man with HIV who was CMV-seropositive.

This rearrangement joins TRBV3-1 (or the pseudogene TRBV3-2) to TRBJ1-5; maybe TRBD1 (6 bases). Germline V gene lookup returns CDR1 LGHDT and CDR2 YNNKEL (reference sequence). This CDR3 has 13 amino acids. V was pared by 1 base and J by 7 bases, with 8 bases between. The CDR3 protein is CASSQGGAQPQHF. The CDR3 bases are TGTGCCAGCAGCCAAGGGGGGGCGCAGCCCCAGCATTTT.

This clone was observed a few times. In DNA form, the CDR3 reads TGTGCCAGCAGTTACACCACTCAGGGTCCTGGCTACACCTTC. It is translated as CASSYTTQGPGYTF. The chain joins TRBV6-5 to TRBJ1-2, with TRBD1 as a possible D gene (5 bases). Trimming cost V 2 bases and J 7 bases, with 14 bases left between them. Germline CDR1 MNHEY, CDR2 SVGAGI. The CDR3 extends over 14 amino acids.

This clone was detected only a few times. The V call is TRBV3-1 (or the pseudogene TRBV3-2), the J call TRBJ1-4; D gene ambiguous. With 3 bases removed from V and 0 bases from J, the gap between germline ends came to 5 bases. The CDR3 sequence is 14 residues long. Looked up from germline, CDR1 is LGHDT and CDR2 is YNNKEL (reference sequence). In DNA form, the CDR3 reads TGTGCCAGCAGCCATCAACCAACTAATGAAAAACTGTTTTTT. Translating gives CASSHQPTNEKLFF.

In its sample, this clone was seen once. This sequence joins TRBV5-1 and TRBJ1-3; 9 nucleotides match TRBD1. The trim removed 1 base at V and 0 bases at J, leaving 2 bases unmatched. The germline CDR1 and CDR2 sequences are SGHRS and YFSETQ. The CDR3 sequence is 16 residues long. This CDR3 reads CASSLRTGASGNTIYF. In nucleotides, the CDR3 is TGCGCCAGCAGCTTGAGGACAGGGGCCTCTGGAAACACCATATATTTT.

The rearrangement links TRBV14 to TRBJ1-4; D possibly corresponds to TRBD1 (5 bases). The CDR3 is made up of 14 amino acids. Deletions cut 3 bases from V and 8 bases from J, with 13 bases between. Germline CDR1 and CDR2: SGHDN and FVKESK. Here the CDR3 reads CASSQSGKREKLFF. The CDR3 DNA follows: TGTGCCAGCAGCCAGTCAGGGAAGCGAGAAAAACTGTTTTTT.

The V gene is TRBV21-1, the J gene TRBJ2-4; the table's D call TRBD1 went unverified against the DNA. TRBV21-1 is a known pseudogene. The CDR3 is 18 residues long. In nucleotides, the CDR3 is TGTGCCAGCAGCGGAACGACAGGGTCCGGAAAAGCCAAAAACATTCAGTACTTC. Its protein is CASSGTTGSGKAKNIQYF.

The chain has TRBV9 and TRBJ1-3; D perhaps matches TRBD1 (6 bases). The V and J ends lost 4 bases and 1 base respectively, with 18 bases between them. From germline, CDR1 is SGDLS and CDR2 YYNGEE. The CDR3 totals 17 residues. DNA of the CDR3: TGTGCCAGCAGCCCTCGGACAGTTCGGGGTTCTGGAAACACCATATATTTT. Amino acids: CASSPRTVRGSGNTIYF.

The chain combines TRBV6-1 with TRBJ2-1; D not certain. V gave up 0 bases and J gave up 6 bases, with 9 bases separating them. The CDR3 runs 14 residues. The germline gives CDR1 MNHNS, CDR2 SASEGT. The CDR3 spells CASSEAWASNEQFF. The CDR3 DNA follows: TGTGCCAGCAGTGAAGCTTGGGCTAGCAATGAGCAGTTCTTC.

This clone was detected a few times. This rearrangement joins TRBV9 to TRBJ2-5; tentative D call: TRBD2 (5 bases). V lost 2 bases, J lost 5 bases, and 16 bases lay in between. The CDR3 extends over 15 amino acids. The germline CDR1 and CDR2 sequences are SGDLS and YYNGEE. Here the CDR3 DNA reads TGTGCCAGCAGCGTTTCGACTAACCCATTGGAGACCCAGTACTTC. Encoded protein: CASSVSTNPLETQYF.

The genes are TRBV21-1 and TRBJ2-3. TRBV21-1 is tagged as a pseudogene. The CDR3 consists of 17 residues. The CDR3 spells CASFLGGTRRGTDTQYF. In DNA, the CDR3 is TGTGCCAGCTTCCTAGGGGGGACACGGAGAGGGACAGATACGCAGTATTTT.

The V gene is TRBV2, the J gene TRBJ1-5; 7 bases line up with TRBD1. The length of the CDR3 is 14 residues. The germline CDR1 and CDR2 sequences are SNHLY and FYNNEI. The V segment lost 6 bases and the J segment 7 bases; nucleotides outside the gene matches: 9. CDR3 nucleotide sequence: TGTGCCAGCAGCGAGAGGGGGCGCGGACAGCCCCAGCATTTT. Translating it yields CASSERGRGQPQHF.

The J gene is TRBJ1-4, the V gene TRBV6-1; D not certain. Germline V gene lookup returns CDR1 MNHNS and CDR2 SASEGT. The CDR3 has 16 amino acids. V was trimmed by 1 base and J by 6 bases, leaving 15 bases between them. The CDR3 DNA reads as TGTGCCAGCAGTGAAGGTCGGAGGGTGAGGGATGAAAAACTGTTTTTT. Encoded protein: CASSEGRRVRDEKLFF.

This chain links TRBV7-3 with TRBJ1-1, with 10 bases lining up with TRBD1. Looked up from germline, CDR1 is SGHTA and CDR2 is FQGTGA. V gave up 2 bases and J gave up 5 bases; unmatched junction bases: 5. The CDR3 is 15 amino acids. CDR3 coding DNA: TGTGCCAGCAGCTTAGACGACAGGGGGCAAACTGAAGCTTTCTTT. Amino acid sequence: CASSLDDRGQTEAFF.

This clone occurred once. The CDR3 DNA follows: TGTGCCAGCAGCTTAGACGGACTAGCGGCGAACACCGGGGAGCTGTTTTTT. This codes for CASSLDGLAANTGELFF. The chain recombines TRBV11-2 with TRBJ2-2; 10 bases fit TRBD2. There are 17 residues in the CDR3. V gave up 0 bases and J gave up 0 bases; unmatched junction bases: 1. Germline CDR1 is SGHAT and CDR2 is FQNNGV.

This clone turned up a few times. The chain combines TRBV6-5 with TRBJ2-2, with D perhaps TRBD1 (6 bases). Germline V gene data show CDR1 as MNHEY and CDR2 as SVGAGI. The CDR3 has 14 residues. V shed 7 bases and J shed 1 base, with 10 bases lying between them. The CDR3 here is CASIWTENTGELFF. In DNA form, the CDR3 reads TGTGCCAGCATTTGGACAGAGAACACCGGGGAGCTGTTTTTT.

CDR3 protein: CASSTSGTHQETQYF. The CDR3 region has the DNA TGTGCCAGCAGCACAAGTGGGACACACCAAGAGACCCAGTACTTC. The chain has TRBV7-2 and TRBJ2-5, with D possibly being TRBD1 (6 bases). The CDR3 sequence is 15 residues long. V lost 5 bases to trimming and J lost 0 bases, with 13 bases between them. From germline, CDR1 is SGHTA and CDR2 FQGNSA.

The V and J genes are TRBV27 and TRBJ1-2; D is perhaps TRBD1 (5 bases). The length of the CDR3 is 13 residues. Trimming took 3 bases from V and 2 from J, leaving 7 bases between them. Germline assignment: CDR1 MNHEY and CDR2 SMNVEV (reference sequence). The CDR3 here is CASSLRGNYGYTF. CDR3 in DNA: TGTGCCAGCAGTTTGCGGGGGAACTATGGCTACACCTTC.

The chain carries TRBV28 and TRBJ2-7; 8 positions match TRBD1. V shed 4 bases, J shed 4 bases, and the junction held 3 bases outside the gene matches. CDR1 MDHEN and CDR2 SYDVKM come from the germline V gene. The CDR3 consists of 13 residues. The CDR3: CASSWDRSYEQYF. The DNA for the CDR3 is TGTGCCAGCAGTTGGGACAGGTCGTACGAGCAGTACTTC.

This chain connects TRBV5-1 to TRBJ2-2; D might be TRBD1 or TRBD2, each matching 5 bases. Trimming shortened V by 4 bases and J by 2 bases, and 12 bases separated the two germline ends. Per germline, CDR1 SGHRS and CDR2 YFSETQ. The CDR3 consists of 15 residues. This chain's CDR3 is CASSPGTINTGELFF. CDR3 in DNA: TGCGCCAGCAGCCCGGGGACGATTAACACCGGGGAGCTGTTTTTT.

V usage is TRBV4-1 and J usage is TRBJ2-1; TRBD2 aligns across 7 bases. This CDR3 contains 17 residues. With 0 bases clipped from V and 4 bases from J, the junction kept 9 bases outside the gene matches. Germline lookup yields CDR1 MGHRA and CDR2 YSYEKL. As DNA, the CDR3 is TGCGCCAGCAGCCAAGATTCGGGTAGCGGGCCATACAATGAGCAGTTCTTC. This encodes CASSQDSGSGPYNEQFF.

This rearrangement joins TRBV19 to TRBJ1-5; 10 nucleotides match TRBD1. CDR1 LNHDA and CDR2 SQIVND come from the germline V gene (reference sequence). The CDR3 totals 15 residues. The V and J ends lost 7 bases and 7 bases, in that order; junction bases with no gene match: 10. The CDR3 DNA follows: TGTGCCAGTACTGTGACAGGGGGCCGTACCCAGCCCCAGCATTTT. It specifies CASTVTGGRTQPQHF.

As DNA, the CDR3 is TGTGCCATCAGTGAGGGGACTAGATACAATGAGCAGTTCTTC. Amino acid sequence: CAISEGTRYNEQFF. The chain recombines TRBV10-3 with TRBJ2-1, with TRBD2 identical over 8 bases. Germline V CDR1 and CDR2: ENHRY, SYGVKD. The V gene end was trimmed by 2 bases and the J gene end by 4 bases; junction bases not matched to a gene: 1. The CDR3 sequence is 14 residues long.

The chain has TRBV5-5 and TRBJ1-1; D is unresolved. The CDR3 contains 14 residues. Per germline, CDR1 SGHKS and CDR2 YYEKEE (reference sequence). The V gene lost 5 bases and the J gene lost 1 base, with 12 bases spanning the gap. CDR3: CASRDVSRNTEAFF. The CDR3 coding sequence is TGTGCCAGCAGAGACGTAAGTCGGAACACTGAAGCTTTCTTT. Looking up the rest from reference TRBV5-5 and TRBJ1-1 gives the full variable domain: DAGVTQSPTHLIKTRGQQVTLRCSPISGHKSVSWYQQVLGQGPQFIFQYYEKEERGRGNFPDRFSARQFPNYSSELNVNALLLGDSALYLCASRDVSRNTEAFFGQGTRLTVV.

The rearrangement joins TRBV6-5 to TRBJ2-2; 10 positions agree with TRBD1. Trimming cost V 2 bases and J 7 bases; bases outside gene matches: 4. There are 15 residues in the CDR3. Germline V gene lookup returns CDR1 MNHEY and CDR2 SVGAGI. CDR3 sequence: CASSYRDRGFGELFF. CDR3 coding DNA: TGTGCCAGCAGTTACCGGGACAGGGGCTTCGGGGAGCTGTTTTTT.

CDR3 protein: CASSPRRDGNTEAFF. The CDR3 DNA is TGTGCCAGCAGTCCCCGGCGGGACGGAAACACTGAAGCTTTCTTT. This chain links TRBV27 with TRBJ1-1; TRBD1 is a possible D gene (5 bases). V was trimmed by 5 bases and J by 2 bases, leaving 15 bases between them. CDR3 size: 15 residues. The germline V gene has CDR1 MNHEY and CDR2 SMNVEV (reference sequence).

The chain is built from TRBV28 and TRBJ1-1; D gene uncertain. V lost 5 bases, J lost 0 bases, and 16 bases lay in between. The CDR3 loop spans 16 amino acids. Germline V gene sequence: CDR1 MDHEN, CDR2 SYDVKM. The CDR3 DNA follows: TGTGCCAGCAGTCCCCCCAGGACCAGAATGAACACTGAAGCTTTCTTT. Translated: CASSPPRTRMNTEAFF. The whole variable domain, filled in from reference TRBV28 and TRBJ1-1, reads DVKVTQSSRYLVKRTGEKVFLECVQDMDHENMFWYRQDPGLGLRLIYFSYDVKMKEKGDIPEGYSVSREKKERFSLILESASTNQTSMYLCASSPPRTRMNTEAFFGQGTRLTVV.

This chain uses TRBV7-9 with TRBJ2-7, with 9 positions matching TRBD2. The CDR3 runs 15 residues. The ends lost 3 bases at V and 3 bases at J; junction bases unmatched: 6. Germline V CDR1 and CDR2: SEHNR, FQNEAQ (reference sequence). CDR3 in amino acids: CASSFSGTSYYEQYF. The CDR3 coding sequence is TGTGCCAGCAGCTTTTCCGGGACTAGCTACTACGAGCAGTACTTC.

The chain has TRBV3-1 (or the pseudogene TRBV3-2) and TRBJ1-6; no clear D. This CDR3 comprises 13 residues. V was cut by 4 bases and J by 9 bases, with 10 bases left in between. The V gene's germline CDR1 is LGHDT and CDR2 YNNKEL (reference sequence). The CDR3 sequence is CASSPSGVSPLHF. CDR3 DNA sequence: TGTGCCAGCAGCCCTTCTGGGGTTTCACCCCTCCACTTT.

This clone was seen a single time. This chain joins TRBV12-3 or TRBV12-4 and TRBJ2-7, with D perhaps TRBD1 (6 bases). The CDR3 consists of 13 residues. Trimming took 5 bases from V and 4 from J, leaving 12 bases between them. CDR3 coding DNA: TGTGCCAGCAGTCGCACAGGGCAGTACGAGCAGTACTTC. Translated, it gives CASSRTGQYEQYF.

The V call is TRBV27, the J call TRBJ2-1; the match to TRBD1 covers 7 bases. This CDR3 is built from 14 residues. The germline V gene has CDR1 MNHEY and CDR2 SMNVEV (reference sequence). Germline trimming cut 3 bases from V and 2 bases from J; bases unmatched to any gene: 1. The CDR3 nucleotides are TGTGCCAGCAGTTTGGGGACAGCCTACAATGAGCAGTTCTTC. As protein: CASSLGTAYNEQFF.

The chain links TRBV4-1 to TRBJ2-7; weak D call: TRBD2 (6 bases). The CDR3 covers 13 residues. V lost 1 base and J lost 12, with 16 bases in between. The germline CDR1 and CDR2 sequences are MGHRA and YSYEKL. CDR3 nucleotide sequence: TGCGCCAGCAGCCAAGCATACGGCGGGGCCTTGTACTTC. It yields the protein CASSQAYGGALYF.